The clone carrying this T cell receptor beta chain was counted a few times. Antigen unknown. This sample stems from a study of T cells after yellow fever vaccination. With 2 bases clipped from V and 1 base from J, the junction kept 9 bases outside the gene matches. This CDR3 region has 20 residues. The V gene's germline CDR1 is MNHEY and CDR2 SMNVEV (reference sequence). Study-wide points: A small share of clonotypes appeared in both CD4 and CD8 compartments. A faster peak, day 5 versus 15, was reached by the weaker secondary response. Reappearance after the booster was seen for most primary-vaccination clones, at approximately 97% CD4 and 88% CD8.

TCRdb re-derived calls from the 5' RACE reads in MiXCR, one entry per CDR3 protein. This sample has under 400,000 distinct CDR3 sequences, with about an eighth found just once. The sample here was CD4+ T cells sorted from PBMCs, taken 15 days after the yellow fever booster vaccination. The sequence derives from a man between 18 and 35 years old who received the YFV17D yellow fever vaccine. This sequence joins TRBV27 and TRBJ2-2; 14 bases fit TRBD2. CDR3 protein: CASSLSILGLAGVNTGELFF. CDR3 in DNA: TGTGCCAGCAGTTTAAGTATCTTGGGACTAGCGGGGGTGAACACCGGGGAGCTGTTTTTT.